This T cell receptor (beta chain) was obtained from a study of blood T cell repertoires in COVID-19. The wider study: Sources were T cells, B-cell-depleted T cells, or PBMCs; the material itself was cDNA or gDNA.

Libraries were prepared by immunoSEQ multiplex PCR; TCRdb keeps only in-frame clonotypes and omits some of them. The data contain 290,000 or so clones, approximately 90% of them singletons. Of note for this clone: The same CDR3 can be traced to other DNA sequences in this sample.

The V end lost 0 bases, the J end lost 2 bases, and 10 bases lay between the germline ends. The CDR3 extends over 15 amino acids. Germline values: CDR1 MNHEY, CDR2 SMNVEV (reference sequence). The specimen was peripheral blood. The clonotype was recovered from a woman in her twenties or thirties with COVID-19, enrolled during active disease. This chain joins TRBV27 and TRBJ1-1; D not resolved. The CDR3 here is CASSLSPLGNTEAFF. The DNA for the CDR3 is TGTGCCAGCAGTTTATCTCCTCTAGGTAACACTGAAGCTTTCTTT.